The present entry profiles one TCR beta chain with its context. The CDR3 totals 19 residues. Trimming removed 3 bases from V and 9 bases from J; junction bases left unmatched: 15. From germline, CDR1 is KGHSH and CDR2 LQKENI. Using immunoSEQ multiplex PCR, the repertoire was profiled, and TCRdb retains in-frame clones only, with some absent. There are nearly 200,000 clones in the sample; around four fifths occur only once, and around 5.5% lies in the top ten. This sample was taken from a study of blood T cell repertoires in COVID-19. As for the study in general: The study drew acute and convalescent COVID-19 samples from the United States, Italy and Spain.

The rearrangement uses TRBV18 and TRBJ1-6; TRBD1 matches 12 bases. The source is a woman in her 70s with active or convalescent COVID-19. The sample comprised peripheral blood. The CDR3, as DNA: TGTGCCAGCTCACCGCTCCCGGGACAGGGGGCCGGGGATACTTCACCCCTCCACTTT. It is translated as CASSPLPGQGAGDTSPLHF.